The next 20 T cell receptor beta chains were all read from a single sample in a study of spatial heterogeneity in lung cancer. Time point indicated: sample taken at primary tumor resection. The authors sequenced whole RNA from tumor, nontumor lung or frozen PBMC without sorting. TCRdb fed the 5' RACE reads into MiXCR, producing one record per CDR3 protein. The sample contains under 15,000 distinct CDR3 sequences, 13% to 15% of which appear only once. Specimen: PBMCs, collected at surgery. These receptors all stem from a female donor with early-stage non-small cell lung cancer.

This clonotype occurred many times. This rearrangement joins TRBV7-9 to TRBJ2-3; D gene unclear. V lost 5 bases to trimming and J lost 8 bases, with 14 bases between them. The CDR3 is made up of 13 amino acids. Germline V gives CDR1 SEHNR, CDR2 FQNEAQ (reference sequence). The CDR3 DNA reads TGTGCCAGCAGCCCCTCAGGCCTGGGTACGCAGTATTTT. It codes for CASSPSGLGTQYF. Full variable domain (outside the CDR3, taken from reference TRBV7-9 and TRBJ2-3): DTGVSQNPRHKITKRGQNVTFRCDPISEHNRLYWYRQTLGQGPEFLTYFQNEAQLEKSRLLSDRFSAERPKGSFSTLEIQRTEQGDSAMYLCASSPSGLGTQYFGPGTRLTVL.

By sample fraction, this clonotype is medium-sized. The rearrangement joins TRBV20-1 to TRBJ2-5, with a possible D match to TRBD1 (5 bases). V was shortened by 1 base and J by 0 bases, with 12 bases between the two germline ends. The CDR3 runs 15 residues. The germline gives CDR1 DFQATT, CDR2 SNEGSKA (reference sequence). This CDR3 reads CSARGPTGNQETQYF. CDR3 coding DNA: TGCAGTGCTAGAGGTCCTACAGGAAACCAAGAGACCCAGTACTTC.

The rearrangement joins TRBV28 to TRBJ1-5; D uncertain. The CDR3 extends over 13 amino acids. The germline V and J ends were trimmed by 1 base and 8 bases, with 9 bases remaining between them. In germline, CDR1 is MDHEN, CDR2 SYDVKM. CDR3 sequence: CASSLLYVEPQHF. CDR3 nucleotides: TGTGCCAGCAGTTTATTGTACGTGGAGCCCCAGCATTTT.

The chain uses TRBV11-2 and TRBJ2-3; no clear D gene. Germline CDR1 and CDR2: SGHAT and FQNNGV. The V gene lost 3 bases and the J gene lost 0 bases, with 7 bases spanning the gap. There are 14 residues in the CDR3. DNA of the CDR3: TGTGCCAGCAGCTTTTTATCAAGCACAGATACGCAGTATTTT. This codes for CASSFLSSTDTQYF.

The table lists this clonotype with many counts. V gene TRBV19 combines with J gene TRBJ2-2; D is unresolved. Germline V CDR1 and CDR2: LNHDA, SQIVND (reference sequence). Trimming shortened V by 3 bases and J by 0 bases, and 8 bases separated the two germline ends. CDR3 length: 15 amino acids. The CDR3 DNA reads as TGTGCCAGTAGTATTGAGCGCGCGAACACCGGGGAGCTGTTTTTT. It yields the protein CASSIERANTGELFF.

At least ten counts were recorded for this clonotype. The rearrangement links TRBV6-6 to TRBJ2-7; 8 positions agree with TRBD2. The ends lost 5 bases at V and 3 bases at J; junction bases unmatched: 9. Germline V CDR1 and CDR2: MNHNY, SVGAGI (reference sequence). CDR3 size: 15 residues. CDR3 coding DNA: TGTGCCAGCAGTCCCCGAGACAGCGGGAGCTACGAGCAGTACTTC. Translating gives CASSPRDSGSYEQYF.

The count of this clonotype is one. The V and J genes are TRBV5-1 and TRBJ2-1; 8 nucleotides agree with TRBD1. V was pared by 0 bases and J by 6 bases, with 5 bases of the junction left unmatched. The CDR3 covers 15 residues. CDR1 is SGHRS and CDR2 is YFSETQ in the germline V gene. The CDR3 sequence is CASSLVPDRVNEQFF. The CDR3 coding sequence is TGCGCCAGCAGCTTGGTCCCGGACAGGGTCAATGAGCAGTTCTTC.

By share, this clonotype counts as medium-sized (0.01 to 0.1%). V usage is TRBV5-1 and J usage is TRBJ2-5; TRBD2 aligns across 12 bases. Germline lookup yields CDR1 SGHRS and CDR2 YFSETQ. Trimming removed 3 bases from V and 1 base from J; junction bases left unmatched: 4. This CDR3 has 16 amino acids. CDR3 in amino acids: CASSWGTSGFQETQYF. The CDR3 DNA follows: TGCGCCAGCAGCTGGGGGACTAGCGGGTTCCAAGAGACCCAGTACTTC.

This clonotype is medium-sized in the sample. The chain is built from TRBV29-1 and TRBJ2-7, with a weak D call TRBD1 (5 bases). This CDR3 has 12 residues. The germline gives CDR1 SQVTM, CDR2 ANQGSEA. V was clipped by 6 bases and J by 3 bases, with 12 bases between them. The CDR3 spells CSVYVRGYEQYF. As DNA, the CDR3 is TGCAGCGTCTACGTTAGGGGCTACGAGCAGTACTTC.

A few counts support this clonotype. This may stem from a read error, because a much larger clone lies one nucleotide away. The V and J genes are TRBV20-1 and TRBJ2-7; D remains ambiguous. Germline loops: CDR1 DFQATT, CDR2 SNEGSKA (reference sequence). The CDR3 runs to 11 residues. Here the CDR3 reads CSANHGYEQCF. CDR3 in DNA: TGCAGTGCTAATCACGGGTACGAGCAGTGCTTC.

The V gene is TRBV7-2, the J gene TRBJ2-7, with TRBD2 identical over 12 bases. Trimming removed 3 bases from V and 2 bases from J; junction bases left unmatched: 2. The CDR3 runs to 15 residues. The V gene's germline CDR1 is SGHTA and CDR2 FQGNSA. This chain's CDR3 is CASSFTSGGTYEQYF. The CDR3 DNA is TGTGCCAGCAGCTTTACTAGCGGGGGGACCTACGAGCAGTACTTC.

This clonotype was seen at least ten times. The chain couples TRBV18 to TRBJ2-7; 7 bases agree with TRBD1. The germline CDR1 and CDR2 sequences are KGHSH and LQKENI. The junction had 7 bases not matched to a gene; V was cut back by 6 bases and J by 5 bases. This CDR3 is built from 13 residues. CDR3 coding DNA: TGTGCCAGCTCGGTGAGGGGGCAGGACGAGCAGTACTTC. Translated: CASSVRGQDEQYF.

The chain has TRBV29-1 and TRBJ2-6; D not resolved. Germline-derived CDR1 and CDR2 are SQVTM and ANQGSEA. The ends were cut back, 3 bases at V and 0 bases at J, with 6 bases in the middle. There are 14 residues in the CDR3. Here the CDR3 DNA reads TGCAGCGTTGAGACCGGCTCTGGGGCCAACGTCCTGACTTTC. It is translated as CSVETGSGANVLTF.

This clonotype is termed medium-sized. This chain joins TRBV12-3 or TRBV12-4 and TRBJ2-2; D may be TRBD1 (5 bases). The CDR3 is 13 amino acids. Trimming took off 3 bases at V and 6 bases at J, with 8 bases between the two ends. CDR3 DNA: TGTGCCAGCAGTTTCCAGGGCCCCGGGGAGCTGTTTTTT. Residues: CASSFQGPGELFF.

CDR3 DNA: TGTGCCAGCAGCCAATCACGGGGGGTCCATGAGCAGTTCTTC. Protein: CASSQSRGVHEQFF. The V and J genes are TRBV3-1 and TRBJ2-1; TRBD2 matches at 7 bases. The CDR3 covers 14 residues. CDR1 is LGHDT, CDR2 YNNKEL, per germline (reference sequence). J was trimmed by 8 bases and V by 2 bases; bases with no gene match: 6.

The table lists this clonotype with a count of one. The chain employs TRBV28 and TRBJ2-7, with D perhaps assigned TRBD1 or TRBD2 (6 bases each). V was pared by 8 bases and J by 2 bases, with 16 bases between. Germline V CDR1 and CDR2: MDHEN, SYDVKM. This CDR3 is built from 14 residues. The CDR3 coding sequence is TGTGCCAGCGACCAAGGGGGGACGCCCTACGAGCAGTACTTC. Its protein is CASDQGGTPYEQYF.

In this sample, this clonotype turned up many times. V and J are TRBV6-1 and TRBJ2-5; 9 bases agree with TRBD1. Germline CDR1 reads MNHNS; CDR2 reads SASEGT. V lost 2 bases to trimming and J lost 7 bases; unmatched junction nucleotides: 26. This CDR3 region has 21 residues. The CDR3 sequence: CASSELIREQGADSPMGTQYF. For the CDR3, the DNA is TGTGCCAGCAGTGAACTTATACGGGAACAGGGGGCGGATTCCCCCATGGGGACCCAGTACTTC.

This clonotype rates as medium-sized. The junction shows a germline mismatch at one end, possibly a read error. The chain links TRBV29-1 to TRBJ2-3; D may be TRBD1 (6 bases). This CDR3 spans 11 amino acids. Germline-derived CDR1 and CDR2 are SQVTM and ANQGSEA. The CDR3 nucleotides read TGCAGCGTTGTCTCTGGACAGATACCCTCTTTT. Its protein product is CSVVSGQIPSF.

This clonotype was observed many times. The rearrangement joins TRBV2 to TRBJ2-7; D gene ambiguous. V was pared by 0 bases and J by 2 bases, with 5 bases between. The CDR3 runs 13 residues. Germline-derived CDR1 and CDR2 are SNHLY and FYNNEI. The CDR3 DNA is TGTGCCAGCAGTGAAGCGGGTCCCTACGAGCAGTACTTC. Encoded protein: CASSEAGPYEQYF.

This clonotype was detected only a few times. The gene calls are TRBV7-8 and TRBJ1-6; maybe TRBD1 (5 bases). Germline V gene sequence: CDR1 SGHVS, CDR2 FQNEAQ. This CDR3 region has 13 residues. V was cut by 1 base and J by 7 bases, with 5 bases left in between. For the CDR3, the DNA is TGTGCCAGCAGCTTAGAGGGGAATTCACCCCTCCACTTT. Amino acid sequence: CASSLEGNSPLHF.